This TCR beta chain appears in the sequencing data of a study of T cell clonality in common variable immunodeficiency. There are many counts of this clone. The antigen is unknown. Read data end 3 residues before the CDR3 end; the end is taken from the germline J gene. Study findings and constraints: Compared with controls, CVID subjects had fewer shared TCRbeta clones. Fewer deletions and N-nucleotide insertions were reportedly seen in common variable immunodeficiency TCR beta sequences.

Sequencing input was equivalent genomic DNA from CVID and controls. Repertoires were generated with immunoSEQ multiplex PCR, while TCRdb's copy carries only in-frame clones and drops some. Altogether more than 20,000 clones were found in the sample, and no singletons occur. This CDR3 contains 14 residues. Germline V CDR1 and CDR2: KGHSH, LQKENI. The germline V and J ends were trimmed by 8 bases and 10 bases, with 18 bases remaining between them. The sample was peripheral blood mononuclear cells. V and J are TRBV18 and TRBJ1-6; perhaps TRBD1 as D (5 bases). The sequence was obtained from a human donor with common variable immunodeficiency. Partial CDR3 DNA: TGTGCCAGCCGACCGGAAGGGGAAGGATCACCC. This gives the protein CASRPEGEGSP. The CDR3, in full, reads CASRPEGEGSPLHF.